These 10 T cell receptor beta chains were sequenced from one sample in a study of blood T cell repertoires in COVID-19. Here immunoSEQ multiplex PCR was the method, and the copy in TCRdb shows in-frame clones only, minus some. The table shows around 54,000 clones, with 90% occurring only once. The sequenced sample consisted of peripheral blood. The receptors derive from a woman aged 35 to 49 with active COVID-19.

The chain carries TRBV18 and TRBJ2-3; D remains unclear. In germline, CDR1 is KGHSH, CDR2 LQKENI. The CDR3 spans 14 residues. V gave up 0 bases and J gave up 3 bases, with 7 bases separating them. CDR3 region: CASSPPALTDTQYF. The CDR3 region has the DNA TGTGCCAGCTCACCACCGGCACTAACAGATACGCAGTATTTT.

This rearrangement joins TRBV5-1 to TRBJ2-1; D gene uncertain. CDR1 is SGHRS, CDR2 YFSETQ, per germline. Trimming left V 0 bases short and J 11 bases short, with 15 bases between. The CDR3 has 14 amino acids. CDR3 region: CASSLEPGTAQQFF. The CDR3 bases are TGCGCCAGCAGCTTGGAACCCGGCACAGCCCAGCAGTTCTTC.

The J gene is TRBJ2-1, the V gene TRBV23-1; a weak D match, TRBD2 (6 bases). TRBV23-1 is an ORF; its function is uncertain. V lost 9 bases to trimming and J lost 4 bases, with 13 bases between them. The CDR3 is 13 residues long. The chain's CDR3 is CASQRVGYNEQFF. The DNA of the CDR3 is TGCGCCAGTCAGCGGGTAGGATACAATGAGCAGTTCTTC.

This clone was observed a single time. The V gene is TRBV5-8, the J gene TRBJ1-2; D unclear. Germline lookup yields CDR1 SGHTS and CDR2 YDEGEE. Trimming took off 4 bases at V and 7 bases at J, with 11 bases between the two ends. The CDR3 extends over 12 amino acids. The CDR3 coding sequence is TGTGCCAGCAGCCTGGAGCGCGGTGGCTACACCTTC. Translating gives CASSLERGGYTF.

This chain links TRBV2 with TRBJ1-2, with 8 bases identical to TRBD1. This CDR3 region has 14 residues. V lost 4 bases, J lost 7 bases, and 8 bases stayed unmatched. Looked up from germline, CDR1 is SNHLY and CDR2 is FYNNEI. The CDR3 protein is CASSVPGGAVGYTF. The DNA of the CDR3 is TGTGCCAGCAGTGTGCCAGGGGGCGCGGTTGGCTACACCTTC.

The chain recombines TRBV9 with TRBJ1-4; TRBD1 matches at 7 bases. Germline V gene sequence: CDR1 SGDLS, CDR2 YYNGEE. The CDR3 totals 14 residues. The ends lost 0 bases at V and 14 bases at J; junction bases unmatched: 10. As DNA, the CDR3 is TGTGCCAGCAGCGTAGACGGAGGGACAGAGCTCCTGTTTTTT. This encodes CASSVDGGTELLFF.

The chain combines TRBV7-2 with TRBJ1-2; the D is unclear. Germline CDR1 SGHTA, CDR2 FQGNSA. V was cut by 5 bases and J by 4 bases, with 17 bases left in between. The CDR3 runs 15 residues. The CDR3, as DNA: TGTGCCAGCAGCCCTGGGCGGGCTCGGATCTATGGCTACACCTTC. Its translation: CASSPGRARIYGYTF.

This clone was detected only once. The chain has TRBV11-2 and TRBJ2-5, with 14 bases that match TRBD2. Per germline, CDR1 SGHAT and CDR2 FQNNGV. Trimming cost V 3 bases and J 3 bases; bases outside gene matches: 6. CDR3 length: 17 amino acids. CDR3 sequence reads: CASSLGLAGDPEETQYF. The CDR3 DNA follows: TGTGCCAGCAGCTTGGGACTAGCGGGGGACCCTGAAGAGACCCAGTACTTC.

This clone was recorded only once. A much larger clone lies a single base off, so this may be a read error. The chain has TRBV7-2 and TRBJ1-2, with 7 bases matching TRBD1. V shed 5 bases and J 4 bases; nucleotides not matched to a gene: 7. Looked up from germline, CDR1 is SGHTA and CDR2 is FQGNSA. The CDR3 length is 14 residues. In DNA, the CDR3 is TGTGCCAGCAGCCCCATGACAGGGTCCTATGGCTACACCTTC. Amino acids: CASSPMTGSYGYTF.

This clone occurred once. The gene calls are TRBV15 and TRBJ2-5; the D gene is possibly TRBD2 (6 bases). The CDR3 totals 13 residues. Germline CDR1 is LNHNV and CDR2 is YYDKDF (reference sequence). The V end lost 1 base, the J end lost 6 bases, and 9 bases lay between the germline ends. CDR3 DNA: TGTGCCACCAGCAGAGTGGGGAGGAAGACCCAGTACTTC. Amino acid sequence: CATSRVGRKTQYF.